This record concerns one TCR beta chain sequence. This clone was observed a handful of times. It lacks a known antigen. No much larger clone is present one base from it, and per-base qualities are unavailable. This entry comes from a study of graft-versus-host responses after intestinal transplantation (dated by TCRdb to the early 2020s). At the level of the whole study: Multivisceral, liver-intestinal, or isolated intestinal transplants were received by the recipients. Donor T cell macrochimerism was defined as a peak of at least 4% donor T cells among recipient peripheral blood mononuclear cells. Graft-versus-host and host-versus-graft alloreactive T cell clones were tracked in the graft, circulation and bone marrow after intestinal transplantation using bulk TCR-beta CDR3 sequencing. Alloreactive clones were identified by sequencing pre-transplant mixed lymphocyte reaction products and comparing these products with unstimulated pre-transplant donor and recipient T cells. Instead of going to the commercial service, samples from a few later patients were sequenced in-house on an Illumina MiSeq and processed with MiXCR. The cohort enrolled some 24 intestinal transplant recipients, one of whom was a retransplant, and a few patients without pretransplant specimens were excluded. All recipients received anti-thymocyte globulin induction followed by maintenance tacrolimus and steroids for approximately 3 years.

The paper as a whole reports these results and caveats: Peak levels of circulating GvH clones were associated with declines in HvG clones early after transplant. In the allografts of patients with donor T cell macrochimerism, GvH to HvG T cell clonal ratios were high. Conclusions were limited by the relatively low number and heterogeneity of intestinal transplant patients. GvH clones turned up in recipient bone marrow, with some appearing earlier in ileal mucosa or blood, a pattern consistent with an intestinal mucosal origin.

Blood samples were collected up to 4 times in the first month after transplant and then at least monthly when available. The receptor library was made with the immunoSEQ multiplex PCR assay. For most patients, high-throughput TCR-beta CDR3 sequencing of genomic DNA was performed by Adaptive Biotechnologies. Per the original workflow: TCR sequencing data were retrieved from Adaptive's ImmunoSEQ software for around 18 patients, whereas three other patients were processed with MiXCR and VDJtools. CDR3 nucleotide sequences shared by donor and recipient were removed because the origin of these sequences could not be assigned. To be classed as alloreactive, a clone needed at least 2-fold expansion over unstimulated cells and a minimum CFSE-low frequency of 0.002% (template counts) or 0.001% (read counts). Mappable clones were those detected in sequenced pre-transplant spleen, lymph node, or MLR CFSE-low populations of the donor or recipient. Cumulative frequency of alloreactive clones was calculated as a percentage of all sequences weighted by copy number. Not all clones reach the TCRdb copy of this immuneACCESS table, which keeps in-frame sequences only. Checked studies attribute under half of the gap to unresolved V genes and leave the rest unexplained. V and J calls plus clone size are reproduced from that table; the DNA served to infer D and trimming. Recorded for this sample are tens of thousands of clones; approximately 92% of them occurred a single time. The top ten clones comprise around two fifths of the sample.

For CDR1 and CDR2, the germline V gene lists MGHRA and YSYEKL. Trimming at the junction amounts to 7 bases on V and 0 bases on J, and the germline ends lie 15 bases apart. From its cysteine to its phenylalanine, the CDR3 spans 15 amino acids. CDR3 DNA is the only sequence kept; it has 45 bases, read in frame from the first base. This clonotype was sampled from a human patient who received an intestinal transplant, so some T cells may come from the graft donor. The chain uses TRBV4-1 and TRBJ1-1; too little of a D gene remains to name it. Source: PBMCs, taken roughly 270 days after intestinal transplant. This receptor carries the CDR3 CASNRGNSLNTEAFF. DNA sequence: TGCGCCAGCAACCGAGGGAACTCCTTGAACACTGAAGCTTTCTTT.